Listed here is a single TCR beta chain. The antigen remains unidentified. Method: immunoSEQ multiplex PCR; TCRdb's copy keeps in-frame clones and lacks some. The table records over 20,000 clones, approximately 92% of them present only once. The data originate from a study of graft-versus-host responses after intestinal transplantation. Study overall: Every one of the recipients received anti-thymocyte globulin induction and afterwards took tacrolimus and steroids for around 3 years.

Study-wide findings and caveats: When patients had graft-donor T cell macrochimerism, their allografts held high graft-versus-host to host-versus-graft clonal ratios. Some GvH clones were seen earlier in gut or blood, suggesting intestinal origin. The highest levels of circulating GvH clones went along with early declines in HvG clones after transplant.

The germline V gene has CDR1 MNHEY and CDR2 SMNVEV (reference sequence). The CDR3 has 15 amino acids. The trim removed 2 bases at V and 5 bases at J, leaving 0 bases unmatched. This chain connects TRBV27 to TRBJ2-5; the match to TRBD2 covers 15 bases. The input for sequencing was PBMCs, taken about 250 days after intestinal transplant. The receptor's source is a human patient who received an intestinal transplant, so some T cells may come from the graft donor. The CDR3 DNA follows: TGTGCCAGCAGTTTAGGGACTAGCGGGAGGGAGACCCAGTACTTC. Its translation: CASSLGTSGRETQYF.